This T cell receptor (beta chain) was profiled in a study of blood T cells in healthy people across ages. Study in general: About one barcoded beta molecule per two T cells was captured by template switching.

Study-level findings and limits: TCR beta diversity per million T cells fell roughly linearly with age.

Germline V gene sequence: CDR1 SEHNR, CDR2 FQNEAQ (reference sequence). V lost 5 bases, J lost 3 bases, and 10 bases stayed unmatched. This CDR3 spans 16 amino acids. Primed by a sample-barcoded 5' primer and a J-beta primer mix, a second PCR proceeded for 7 to 11 cycles. At least 2.5 million CDR3-containing paired-end reads were obtained per sample. Via MiXCR, TCRdb re-called the 5' RACE reads, giving one row per CDR3 protein. Of about 1.7 million distinct CDR3 sequences listed, roughly 30% are singletons. About this clonotype: Its target is not known.

The chain has TRBV7-9 and TRBJ2-3; 8 bases are shared with TRBD2. The receptor was isolated from a woman aged 30 to 39 in good health. Sequencing input: blood. CDR3 nucleotides: TGTGCCAGCAGCCCAAGACTAGCGAGCATTACAGATACGCAGTATTTT. Protein product: CASSPRLASITDTQYF.